This entry describes one TCR beta chain. The data stem from a study of blood T cell repertoires in COVID-19. About the research overall: From the United States, Italy and Spain came samples of acute and convalescent COVID-19. T cells, B-cell-depleted T cells, or PBMCs provided the cDNA or gDNA that served as material.

Trimming took 4 bases from V and 8 from J; bases not matched to a gene: 16. The CDR3 runs to 17 residues. Germline CDR1 MGHRA, CDR2 YSYEKL. In the source study's methods: Nucleated cell counts were estimated from reference gene primer amplification. Clones were sequenced by immunoSEQ multiplex PCR, and TCRdb holds only the in-frame ones, with some missing. The DNA was the basis for D and trimming; V, J and clone size are from that table. The sample consists of around 400,000 clones, roughly nine tenths of them appearing once. The V call is TRBV4-1, the J call TRBJ1-2; TRBD1 matches at 10 bases. The receptor was isolated from a man aged 40-49 years with acute or convalescent COVID-19. Material: peripheral blood. The CDR3 DNA is TGCGCCAGCAGCCCTCGACAGGGGGCGCTTCGGTTGGGAGGCTACACCTTC. Its translation: CASSPRQGALRLGGYTF.